This section outlines one TCR beta chain sequence together with its context. The clone's antigen remains unknown. The record has no base qualities; no much larger clone is one base away. The data belong to a study of blood T cells in healthy people across ages (dated by TCRdb to the mid-2010s). The study in broad terms: Template switching captured roughly one uniquely barcoded TCR beta cDNA molecule per two T cells in model experiments. The study analyzed two additional independent replicas of 1 million unique cDNA reads from the same blood draw for two donors, one aged 18 to 30 and one aged 80 or older. Age-related changes in TCR beta repertoire diversity were measured in the study by deep sequencing normalized with unique cDNA molecular identifiers. Donors of different ages were randomly distributed across sequencing lanes to avoid experimental bias. Donors were grouped into four age groups: young (average 16 years), middle-aged (about 38), aged (roughly 62) and long-lived (about 82).

Donors were about 36 systemically healthy Caucasian individuals from Russia aged roughly 6 to 95 years. Around 10 milliliters of peripheral blood were collected from each donor into EDTA-treated Vacutainer tubes. Ficoll-Paque density-gradient centrifugation was used to isolate PBMCs, with at least 6.5 million per sample. Total RNA was extracted from PBMCs with Trizol reagent, with at least 6 micrograms obtained per sample. For every donor, an aliquot of PBMCs went through flow cytometry to measure the percentages of naive CD45RAhigh/CD27high T cells. The germline V gene (reference sequence) gives CDR1 as GTSNPN and CDR2 as SVGIG. From its cysteine to its phenylalanine, the CDR3 spans 14 amino acids. The retained sequence is limited to the CDR3, 42 bases, with the frame set at the first base. The germline ends are 21 bases apart after V is trimmed by 8 bases and J by 6 bases. The library was prepared using 5' RACE. The sequencing machine was an Illumina HiSeq 2500. The second PCR ran for about 6 to 12 cycles and used a J-beta primer mix along with a sample-barcoded 5' primer. A template-switch 5' adaptor carrying 12 random nucleotides introduced a unique molecular identifier onto each TCR beta cDNA molecule. Each sample yielded at least 2.5 million CDR3-containing paired-end reads. First-strand cDNA was synthesized from all RNA with the Mint cDNA synthesis kit, primed by a TRBC-specific oligonucleotide. All cDNA was treated with uracil-DNA glycosylase and then went through a first 18-cycle PCR with the universal primers M1SS and BC2_uni_R. The authors' pipeline ran thus. For normalization, 1 million high-quality reads were randomly selected from each sample, with every read carrying a distinct molecular identifier. Reads with shared molecular identifiers were discarded instead of being binned into consensus sequences. MiTCR, set to a Q25 quality threshold and the strictest error-elimination algorithm, was used for CDR3 identification, clonotype clustering and error correction. A nonparametric unseen species model using Euler transformation provided a lower-bound estimate of total TCR beta diversity. The public reads were run again by TCRdb, first through fastp at Q25 and then through MiXCR, and only productive beta chains were kept. Records with the same CDR3 protein are collapsed into one entry carrying the most frequent genes and DNA. The V and J calls follow TCRdb's processing rather than the paper's. A total of about 1,800,000 distinct CDR3 sequences appear in this sample, roughly 30% of them only once. The biggest ten clones account for around 7.7% of the sample.

Findings and caveats that apply to the study as a whole: Because the CMV infection status of the donors was unknown, age-related changes in expanded clonotypes may potentially have been confounded. As age increased, observed TCR beta diversity per million T cells dropped in a roughly linear way, and a significant reduction was already evident by age roughly 40. Total diversity estimates from one million sequenced T cells were considered lower bounds and underestimates. There was a strong correlation between observed TCR beta diversity and the percentage of naive T cells measured by flow cytometry. Conclusive comparison of naive and antigen-experienced compartments was prevented by the profiling of bulk unsorted PBMCs. Compared with the aged group, the long-lived group had more naive CD4+ T cells, fewer expanded clones and increased TCR diversity, a pattern suggesting age selection.

Sequenced material: blood. The chain couples TRBV30 to TRBJ2-3; the D gene cannot be resolved reliably. The clonotype comes from a woman in her 30s in good health. Here is the DNA: TGTGCCCCGGCCCCCGAAGGGCCTTCGGATACGCAGTATTTT. Its protein product is CAPAPEGPSDTQYF. With the portions outside the CDR3 filled from the reference TRBV30 and TRBJ2-3 genes, the complete variable region becomes SQTIHQWPATLVQPVGSPLSLECTVEGTSNPNLYWYRQAAGRGLQLLFYSVGIGQISSEVPQNLSASRPQDRQFILSSKKLLLSDSGFYLCAPAPEGPSDTQYFGPGTRLTVL.